Presented here are 17 T cell receptor beta chains from one specimen sequenced in a study of T cells in tumors after PD-1 blockade. This table comes from immunoSEQ multiplex PCR, and its TCRdb copy is limited to in-frame clones, with some not included. The sample has 23,000 or so clones; 65% to 85% are singletons. Sequenced material: PBMCs, taken after anti-PD-1 treatment. The receptor set was obtained from a human donor with basal cell carcinoma.

This clone was found once. V is TRBV5-4 and J is TRBJ2-5; 8 bases fit TRBD2. This CDR3 is 16 amino acids long. CDR1 and CDR2 from the germline V gene are SGHNT and YYREEE (reference sequence). V lost 2 bases, J lost 5 bases, and 11 bases stayed unmatched. CDR3 DNA sequence: TGTGCCAGCAGCTTCCCCGGGACTAGAGGGGGTGAGACCCAGTACTTC. This sequence encodes CASSFPGTRGGETQYF.

The V gene is TRBV9, the J gene TRBJ1-2, with D tentatively TRBD1 (5 bases). V gave up 0 bases and J gave up 4 bases, with 16 bases separating them. This CDR3 spans 16 amino acids. Germline V CDR1 and CDR2: SGDLS, YYNGEE. The DNA of the CDR3 is TGTGCCAGCAGCGTAGCTGCCCAGGGCGAACCCTATGGCTACACCTTC. Amino acid sequence: CASSVAAQGEPYGYTF. The full variable domain, with the rest looked up from reference TRBV9 and TRBJ1-2, is DSGVTQTPKHLITATGQRVTLRCSPRSGDLSVYWYQQSLDQGLQFLIQYYNGEERAKGNILERFSAQQFPDLHSELNLSSLELGDSALYFCASSVAAQGEPYGYTFGSGTRLTVV.

This chain connects TRBV5-4 to TRBJ2-2; D unclear. V lost 0 bases, J lost 1 base, and 7 bases lay in between. The CDR3 covers 15 residues. Germline-derived CDR1 and CDR2 are SGHNT and YYREEE (reference sequence). The CDR3 sequence: CASSLGTLNTGELFF. The CDR3, as DNA: TGTGCCAGCAGCTTGGGTACACTGAACACCGGGGAGCTGTTTTTT.

The chain has TRBV2 and TRBJ1-4; 12 nucleotides align to TRBD1. Per germline, CDR1 SNHLY and CDR2 FYNNEI. Germline trimming cut 6 bases from V and 2 bases from J; bases unmatched to any gene: 13. The CDR3 is 19 residues long. The chain's CDR3 is CASSRIGTGGVITNEKLFF. In DNA form, the CDR3 reads TGTGCCAGCAGCAGGATTGGGACAGGGGGCGTCATTACTAATGAAAAACTGTTTTTT.

This chain joins TRBV7-2 and TRBJ2-1; D uncertain. The germline V gene encodes CDR1 SGHTA and CDR2 FQGNSA. V lost 6 bases, J lost 7 bases, and 7 bases lay in between. The CDR3 contains 11 residues. In DNA form, the CDR3 reads TGTGCCAGCAGACAATTGAATGAGCAGTTCTTC. Its protein product is CASRQLNEQFF. Combining the CDR3 with reference TRBV7-2 and TRBJ2-1 gives the whole variable domain GAGVSQSPSNKVTEKGKDVELRCDPISGHTALYWYRQSLGQGLEFLIYFQGNSAPDKSGLPSDRFSAERTGGSVSTLTIQRTQQEDSAVYLCASRQLNEQFFGPGTRLTVL.

In its sample, this clone was seen once. V is TRBV18 and J is TRBJ1-2; D not resolved. CDR3 length: 12 amino acids. Per germline, CDR1 KGHSH and CDR2 LQKENI. Trimming removed 2 bases at V and 6 bases at J, with 7 bases between. The CDR3 here is CASSPGPDGYTF. The CDR3 DNA reads TGTGCCAGCTCACCAGGACCCGATGGCTACACCTTC.

The V gene is TRBV2, the J gene TRBJ2-2; perhaps D is TRBD1 or TRBD2 (5 bases each). Looked up from germline, CDR1 is SNHLY and CDR2 is FYNNEI. The CDR3 contains 13 residues. V shed 7 bases and J shed 6 bases, with 12 bases lying between them. The CDR3 loop reads CASTLLGAGELFF. CDR3 DNA sequence: TGTGCCAGCACATTATTGGGGGCCGGGGAGCTGTTTTTT.

This clone was detected only once. The V and J genes are TRBV13 and TRBJ2-1, with D perhaps matching TRBD2 (7 bases). Germline V gene sequence: CDR1 PRHDT, CDR2 FYEKMQ (reference sequence). The CDR3 contains 15 residues. V lost 5 bases to trimming and J lost 2 bases, with 13 bases between them. CDR3 in DNA: TGTGCCAGCAGCGCCTCGGGGGGCGCCTACAATGAGCAGTTCTTC. Translated, it gives CASSASGGAYNEQFF. Together with reference TRBV13 and TRBJ2-1, the CDR3 gives the full variable domain: AAGVIQSPRHLIKEKRETATLKCYPIPRHDTVYWYQQGPGQDPQFLISFYEKMQSDKGSIPDRFSAQQFSDYHSELNMSSLELGDSALYFCASSASGGAYNEQFFGPGTRLTVL.

The V call is TRBV6-1, the J call TRBJ2-1; TRBD2 might be the D (7 bases). Trimming pared 3 bases from V and 5 bases from J, leaving 26 bases between. The CDR3 consists of 19 residues. Germline assignment: CDR1 MNHNS and CDR2 SASEGT. The CDR3 sequence is CASSDVPGGLGGYNNEQFF. The CDR3 nucleotides are TGTGCCAGCAGTGATGTTCCGGGGGGCCTTGGGGGATATAACAATGAGCAGTTCTTC.

About this clone: Germline and junction disagree at one end, which may indicate a read error. The chain recombines TRBV5-1 with TRBJ2-1, with 8 bases identical to TRBD2. Germline CDR1 SGHRS, CDR2 YFSETQ. The CDR3 totals 18 residues. This CDR3 is CARSLGRGGSSSYNEQFF. As DNA, the CDR3 is TGCGCCCGCAGCTTGGGCCGGGGGGGTAGTAGCTCCTACAATGAGCAGTTCTTC.

The chain is built from TRBV6-2 or TRBV6-3 and TRBJ2-1; 8 bases map to TRBD2. With V trimmed by 0 bases and J by 7 bases, 5 bases remained unmatched. Looked up from germline, CDR1 is MNHEY and CDR2 is SVGEGT. The CDR3 is 15 residues long. For the CDR3, the DNA is TGTGCCAGCAGTTACTCCGGGGGGGGCCTGAATGAGCAGTTCTTC. Translation: CASSYSGGGLNEQFF.

This rearrangement joins TRBV6-5 to TRBJ1-3, with TRBD1 identical over 10 bases. Trimming at V came to 6 bases and at J to 6 bases, leaving 5 bases not matched to a gene. Germline V gene data show CDR1 as MNHEY and CDR2 as SVGAGI. There are 14 residues in the CDR3. The CDR3, as DNA: TGTGCCAGCAGGTGGGACAGGGGTATAAACACCATATATTTT. Its protein is CASRWDRGINTIYF.

The chain recombines TRBV5-1 with TRBJ1-1; no reliable D call. Germline V lookup: CDR1 SGHRS, CDR2 YFSETQ. V lost 2 bases and J 6 bases, leaving 11 bases between the germline ends. The CDR3 has 13 amino acids. The CDR3: CASSFSSGAEAFF. CDR3 bases: TGCGCCAGCAGCTTTAGTTCGGGCGCTGAAGCTTTCTTT.

The rearrangement links TRBV30 to TRBJ1-2, with 7 bases fitting TRBD1. Losses at the gene ends were 0 bases for V and 3 bases for J; bases not matched to a gene: 4. The CDR3 length is 14 residues. Germline lookup yields CDR1 GTSNPN and CDR2 SVGIG (reference sequence). CDR3 region: CAWSVGGGYYGYTF. CDR3 nucleotide sequence: TGTGCCTGGAGTGTTGGAGGGGGCTACTATGGCTACACCTTC. The full variable domain, completed using reference TRBV30 and TRBJ1-2, is SQTIHQWPATLVQPVGSPLSLECTVEGTSNPNLYWYRQAAGRGLQLLFYSVGIGQISSEVPQNLSASRPQDRQFILSSKKLLLSDSGFYLCAWSVGGGYYGYTFGSGTRLTVV.

The chain links TRBV19 to TRBJ1-1; no reliable D call. Germline V lookup: CDR1 LNHDA, CDR2 SQIVND (reference sequence). This CDR3 has 14 amino acids. V was pared by 3 bases and J by 3 bases, with 11 bases between. The CDR3, as DNA: TGTGCCAGTAGTATTTGGGGATTGGACACTGAAGCTTTCTTT. Translated, it gives CASSIWGLDTEAFF.

V is TRBV7-6 and J is TRBJ2-7, with 10 bases identical to TRBD1. The V segment lost 5 bases and the J segment 5 bases; nucleotides outside the gene matches: 6. CDR1 and CDR2 (germline): SGHVS, FNYEAQ. The CDR3 is 14 amino acids. Here the CDR3 reads CASSPRGTGDEQYF. The CDR3 DNA follows: TGTGCCAGCAGCCCGCGGGGGACAGGGGACGAGCAGTACTTC.

The chain is built from TRBV18 and TRBJ2-5; 11 nucleotides line up with TRBD2. With 2 bases clipped from V and 4 bases from J, the junction kept 9 bases outside the gene matches. The germline gives CDR1 KGHSH, CDR2 LQKENI. The CDR3 totals 17 residues. The CDR3 protein is CASSPGSSGGARETQYF. The CDR3 DNA reads as TGTGCCAGCTCACCAGGCAGTAGCGGGGGGGCCCGAGAGACCCAGTACTTC.